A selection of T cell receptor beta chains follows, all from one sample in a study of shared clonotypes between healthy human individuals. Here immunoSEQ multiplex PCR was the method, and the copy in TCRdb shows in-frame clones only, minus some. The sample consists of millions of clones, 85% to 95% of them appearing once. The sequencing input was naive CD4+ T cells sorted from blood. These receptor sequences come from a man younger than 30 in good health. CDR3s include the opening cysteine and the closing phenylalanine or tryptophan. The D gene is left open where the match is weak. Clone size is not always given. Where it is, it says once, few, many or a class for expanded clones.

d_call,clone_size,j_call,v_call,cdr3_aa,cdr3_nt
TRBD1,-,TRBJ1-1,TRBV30,CAWSILTGAGTEAFF,TGTGCCTGGAGTATCCTAACAGGGGCTGGGACTGAAGCTTTCTTT
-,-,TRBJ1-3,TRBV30,CAWSGQVGNTIYF,TGTGCCTGGAGTGGACAGGTGGGAAACACCATATATTTT
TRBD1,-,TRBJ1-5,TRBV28,CASSLGTGNQPQHF,TGTGCCAGCAGTCTGGGGACAGGGAATCAGCCCCAGCATTTT
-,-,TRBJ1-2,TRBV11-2,CASSHNPGRDLYGYTF,TGTGCCAGCAGTCATAACCCGGGACGGGACCTATATGGCTACACCTTC
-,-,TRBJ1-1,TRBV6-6,CASSSSGWDTEAFF,TGTGCCAGCAGTTCGTCAGGGTGGGACACTGAAGCTTTCTTT
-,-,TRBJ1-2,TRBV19,CASSIVEAGGYTF,TGTGCCAGTAGTATAGTTGAGGCGGGAGGCTACACCTTC
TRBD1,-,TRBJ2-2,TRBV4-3,CASSHQGAGTGELFF,TGCGCCAGCAGCCACCAGGGGGCGGGTACCGGGGAGCTGTTTTTT
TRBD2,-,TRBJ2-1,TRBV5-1,CASSFSSTASGTNNEQFF,TGCGCCAGCAGCTTTAGTAGCACGGCTAGCGGGACAAACAATGAGCAGTTCTTC
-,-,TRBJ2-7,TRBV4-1,CASSQGGTPYYEQYF,TGCGCCAGCAGCCAAGGGGGGACCCCCTACTACGAGCAGTACTTC
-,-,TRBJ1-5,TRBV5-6,CASSLGGGSGQPQHF,TGTGCCAGCAGCTTGGGGGGTGGCAGTGGACAGCCCCAGCATTTT
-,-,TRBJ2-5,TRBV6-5,CASSYWGTETQYF,TGTGCCAGCAGTTACTGGGGGACGGAGACCCAGTACTTC
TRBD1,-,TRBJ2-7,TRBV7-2,CASSLARIGQGTYEQYF,TGTGCCAGCAGCTTAGCGCGGATAGGACAGGGGACCTACGAGCAGTACTTC
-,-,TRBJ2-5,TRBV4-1,CASSQVGLQETQYF,TGCGCCAGCAGCCAAGTAGGACTACAAGAGACCCAGTACTTC
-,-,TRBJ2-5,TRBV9,CASSVETGETQYF,TGTGCCAGCAGCGTAGAAACAGGAGAGACCCAGTACTTC
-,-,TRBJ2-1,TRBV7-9,CASSLAGTASSYNEQFF,TGTGCCAGCAGCTTAGCCGGGACGGCCAGCTCCTACAATGAGCAGTTCTTC
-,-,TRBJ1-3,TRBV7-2,CASSSPLEGSSGNTIYF,TGTGCCAGCAGCTCCCCGTTGGAGGGGAGCTCTGGAAACACCATATATTTT
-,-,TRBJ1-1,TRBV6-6,CASSYSSTEAFF,TGTGCCAGCAGTTACAGCTCCACTGAAGCTTTCTTT
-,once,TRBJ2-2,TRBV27,CASSSHPANTGELFF,TGTGCCAGCAGTTCCCATCCGGCGAACACCGGGGAGCTGTTTTTT
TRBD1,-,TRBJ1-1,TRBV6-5,CASTPPGQGNPEAFF,TGTGCCAGCACCCCCCCGGGACAGGGGAACCCTGAAGCTTTCTTT
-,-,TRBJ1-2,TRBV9,CASSALTGLSGYTF,TGTGCCAGCAGCGCCCTTACAGGGTTATCTGGCTACACCTTC
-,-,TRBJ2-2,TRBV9,CASSVAEGNTGELFF,TGTGCCAGCAGCGTAGCTGAAGGCAACACCGGGGAGCTGTTTTTT
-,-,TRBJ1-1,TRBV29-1,CSVSGTRNTEAFF,TGCAGCGTCTCCGGGACGAGGAACACTGAAGCTTTCTTT
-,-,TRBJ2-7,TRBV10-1,CASSYTRDGYEQYF,TGCGCCAGCAGTTACACCAGGGACGGCTACGAGCAGTACTTC
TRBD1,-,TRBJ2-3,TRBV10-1,CASSEWDSPAQYF,TGCGCCAGCAGTGAGTGGGACAGCCCCGCGCAGTATTTT
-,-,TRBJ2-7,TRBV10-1,CASSKGAELGPSSYEQYF,TGCGCCAGCAGCAAAGGGGCAGAGCTAGGGCCTTCCTCCTACGAGCAGTACTTC
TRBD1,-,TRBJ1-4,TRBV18,CASSAGTGNEKLFF,TGTGCCAGCTCGGCAGGGACAGGGAATGAAAAACTGTTTTTT
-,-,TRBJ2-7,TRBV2,CASSEARPGTDEQYF,TGTGCCAGCAGTGAAGCGCGCCCGGGTACCGACGAGCAGTACTTC
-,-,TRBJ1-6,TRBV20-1,CSARTESPLHF,TGCAGTGCCCGGACAGAATCACCCCTCCACTTT
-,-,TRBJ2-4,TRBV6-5,CASILLAKNIQYF,TGTGCCAGCATCCTCTTAGCCAAAAACATTCAGTACTTC
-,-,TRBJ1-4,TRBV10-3,CAISEAATTNEKLFF,TGTGCCATCAGTGAGGCAGCTACAACTAATGAAAAACTGTTTTTT
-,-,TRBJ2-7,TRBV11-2,CASSSGAWGSSYEQYF,TGTGCCAGCAGTAGCGGAGCGTGGGGGAGCTCCTACGAGCAGTACTTC
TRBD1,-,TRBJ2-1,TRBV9,CASSLGTGLGEQFF,TGTGCCAGCAGCCTTGGGACAGGGCTGGGTGAGCAGTTCTTC
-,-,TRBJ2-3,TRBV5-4,CASSSLGASTDTQYF,TGTGCCAGCAGCTCCCTAGGAGCTAGCACAGATACGCAGTATTTT
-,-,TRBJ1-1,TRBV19,CASSNNRGTEAFF,TGTGCCAGTAGTAACAATAGGGGGACTGAAGCTTTCTTT
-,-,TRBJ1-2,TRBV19,CASTSGTNYGYTF,TGTGCCAGTACCTCGGGTACCAACTATGGCTACACCTTC
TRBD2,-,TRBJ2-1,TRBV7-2,CASSSGGIRSYNEQFF,TGTGCCAGCAGCTCGGGAGGGATTCGCTCCTACAATGAGCAGTTCTTC
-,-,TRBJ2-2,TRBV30,CAWSEEPGELFF,TGTGCCTGGAGTGAGGAGCCCGGGGAGCTGTTTTTT
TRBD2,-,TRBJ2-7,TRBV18,CASSPEGLAPRF,TGTGCCAGCTCGCCAGAGGGACTAGCGCCTCGCTTC
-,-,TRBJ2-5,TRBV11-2,CASSPWGETQYF,TGTGCCAGCAGCCCCTGGGGCGAGACCCAGTACTTC
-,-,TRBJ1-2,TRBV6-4,CASSAFETDGYTF,TGTGCCAGCAGTGCCTTCGAGACGGATGGCTACACCTTC
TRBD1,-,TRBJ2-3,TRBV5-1,CASSATGGTDTQYF,TGCGCCAGCAGCGCGACAGGGGGCACAGATACGCAGTATTTT
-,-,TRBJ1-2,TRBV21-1,CASSKGLQGSNYGYTF,TGTGCCAGCAGCAAAGGGCTTCAGGGATCCAACTATGGCTACACCTTC
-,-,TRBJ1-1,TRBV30,CAWTTLRKTNTEAFF,TGTGCCTGGACCACATTAAGGAAAACGAACACTGAAGCTTTCTTT
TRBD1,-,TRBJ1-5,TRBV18,CASSPLVPRGYNSNQPQHF,TGTGCCAGCTCACCACTAGTGCCCAGGGGGTACAATAGCAATCAGCCCCAGCATTTT